The 6 T cell receptor beta chains presented below share a single source sample, sequenced in a study of blood T cell repertoires in COVID-19 (TCRdb year 2020). To prepare the library, the immunoSEQ multiplex PCR assay was applied. This immuneACCESS table, as held by TCRdb, lists in-frame sequences with V and J called but not all clones. Of the missing ones, under half trace to an unresolved V gene in checked studies; the others have no known cause. Recorded for this sample are over 300,000 clones; under 90% of them occurred a single time. The ten biggest clones cover roughly 10% of the sample. Sample: PBMCs or T cells enriched from blood (not recorded which). These TCRs come from a woman aged 18-30 years who had recovered from COVID-19.

The chain uses TRBV7-9 and TRBJ1-6; 9 bases match TRBD1. CDR1 is SEHNR and CDR2 is FQNEAQ in the germline V gene (reference sequence). The length of the CDR3 is 15 residues. V trimming: 5 bases; J trimming: 5 bases; junction bases outside the gene matches: 4. The chain's CDR3 is CASSKGTGHNSPLHF. For the CDR3, the DNA is TGTGCCAGCAGCAAGGGGACAGGGCATAATTCACCCCTCCACTTT.

The chain carries TRBV7-9 and TRBJ1-1; the D gene is possibly TRBD1 (5 bases). Germline CDR1 is SEHNR and CDR2 is FQNEAQ (reference sequence). Trimming took 8 bases from V and 1 from J, leaving 8 bases between them. There are 12 residues in the CDR3. The CDR3 nucleotides read TGTGCCAGCGGGGGGTCGAACACTGAAGCTTTCTTT. Protein: CASGGSNTEAFF.

The chain uses TRBV27 and TRBJ2-7; a weak D match, TRBD1 (6 bases). Trimming cost V 0 bases and J 5 bases, with 11 bases left between them. CDR1 and CDR2 from the germline V gene are MNHEY and SMNVEV (reference sequence). This CDR3 is built from 14 residues. CDR3 sequence: CASSLSKQGHEQYF. In DNA, the CDR3 is TGTGCCAGCAGTTTATCGAAACAGGGCCACGAGCAGTACTTC.

This clone was seen just once. V gene TRBV29-1 combines with J gene TRBJ1-1; D is perhaps TRBD1 (5 bases). Germline-derived CDR1 and CDR2 are SQVTM and ANQGSEA. The V gene lost 6 bases and the J gene lost 5 bases, with 16 bases spanning the gap. CDR3 length: 13 residues. The CDR3 loop is CSVVGGMRTEAFF. The CDR3 nucleotides are TGCAGCGTCGTGGGGGGGATGAGGACTGAAGCTTTCTTT.

This rearrangement joins TRBV6-6 to TRBJ2-7, with D unclear. The germline V gene encodes CDR1 MNHNY and CDR2 SVGAGI (reference sequence). V was cut by 6 bases and J by 3 bases, with 18 bases left in between. This CDR3 is 15 amino acids long. CDR3 bases: TGTGCCAGCAGGCCAGACCCACGGAGCCTCTACGAGCAGTACTTC. Translated, it gives CASRPDPRSLYEQYF.

The chain carries TRBV18 and TRBJ2-3; D possibly corresponds to TRBD2 (5 bases). Trimming left V 2 bases short and J 2 bases short, with 11 bases between. This CDR3 contains 15 residues. Germline assignment: CDR1 KGHSH and CDR2 LQKENI. The CDR3 reads CASSPGLEFTDTQYF. The CDR3 DNA follows: TGTGCCAGCTCACCAGGACTCGAATTCACAGATACGCAGTATTTT.